This T cell receptor beta chain was sequenced in a study of cytomegalovirus exposure and HLA in healthy donors. Whole-study context: Early on, a data release was issued that held 80 million to 90 million unique TCRs from HLA-typed donors.

Notes on this clone: Its antigen is not identified.

Whole-study findings and limits: Some V segments could not be told apart, so they were left out, TRBV6-2 and TRBV6-3 among them. Presence/absence analyses assumed roughly uniform sequencing depth across donors.

Donors were nominally healthy when sampled, though unrecorded immune exposures were likely. The PCR contained 60 Vbeta and 13 Jbeta primers. Assay used: immunoSEQ multiplex PCR; TCRdb lists only in-frame clones, some missing. The sample records 160,000 or so clones, around 84% being singletons. Trimming removed 2 bases at V and 6 bases at J, with 12 bases between. Germline lookup yields CDR1 SGHRS and CDR2 YFSETQ. The CDR3 spans 13 residues. This clonotype originated in a woman between 35 and 50 years old in good health and CMV-seronegative. The V and J genes are TRBV5-1 and TRBJ2-7; TRBD1 is a possible D gene (6 bases). The sample comprised PBMCs. The CDR3 spells CASSLEQGSEQYF. The CDR3 nucleotides are TGCGCCAGCAGCTTAGAACAGGGTTCCGAGCAGTACTTC.